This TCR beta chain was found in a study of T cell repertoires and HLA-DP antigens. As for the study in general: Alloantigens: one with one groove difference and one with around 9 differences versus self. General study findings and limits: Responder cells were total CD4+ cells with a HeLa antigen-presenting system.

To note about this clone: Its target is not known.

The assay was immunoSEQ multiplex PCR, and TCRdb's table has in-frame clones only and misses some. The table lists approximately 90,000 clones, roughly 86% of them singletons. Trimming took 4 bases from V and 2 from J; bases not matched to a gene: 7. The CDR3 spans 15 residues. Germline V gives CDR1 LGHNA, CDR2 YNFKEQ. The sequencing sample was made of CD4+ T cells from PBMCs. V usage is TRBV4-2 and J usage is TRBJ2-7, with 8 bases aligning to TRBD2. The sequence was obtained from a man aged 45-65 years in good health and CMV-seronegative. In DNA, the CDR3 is TGTGCCAGCAGCCGGGAGCGGGGGCCCCCCTACGAGCAGTACTTC. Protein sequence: CASSRERGPPYEQYF.